This passage covers 13 T cell receptor beta chains from one sample sequenced in a study of CD8+ T cells in alopecia areata. Lesional scalp tissue (obtained by punch biopsy) and peripheral blood were collected from alopecia areata patients. cDNA prepared by RNA extraction and subsequent reverse transcription served as the template for sequencing. Clones were sequenced by immunoSEQ multiplex PCR, and TCRdb holds only the in-frame ones, with some missing. The profile shows more than 9,000 clones, 57% of them singletons. Sequencing was done on a sample of skin. These receptors were taken from a human donor with alopecia areata.

This clone was seen a handful of times. V gene TRBV4-1 combines with J gene TRBJ2-3, with TRBD1 matching 7 bases. Germline values: CDR1 MGHRA, CDR2 YSYEKL. This CDR3 is built from 14 residues. Trimming cost V 4 bases and J 4 bases; bases outside gene matches: 5. The CDR3 region is CASSRGTEPDTQYF. The CDR3 DNA reads as TGCGCCAGCAGCCGAGGGACAGAGCCAGATACGCAGTATTTT.

The V call is TRBV6-5, the J call TRBJ1-2; D gene uncertain. Between the trimmed V and J ends, which lost 4 bases and 4 bases, there was a span of 13 bases. Germline V lookup: CDR1 MNHEY, CDR2 SVGAGI. This CDR3 comprises 14 residues. CDR3: CASSSQYLAYGYTF. The CDR3, as DNA: TGTGCCAGCAGTTCCCAGTATCTGGCCTATGGCTACACCTTC.

The chain is built from TRBV18 and TRBJ2-7, with D uncertain. Germline V gene data show CDR1 as KGHSH and CDR2 as LQKENI. This CDR3 region has 13 residues. Trimming removed 4 bases from V and 4 bases from J, with 11 bases in between. CDR3 sequence: CASSQNDGYEQYF. The CDR3 DNA is TGTGCCAGCTCACAAAACGACGGGTACGAGCAGTACTTC.

The chain carries TRBV7-2 and TRBJ2-1; unclear D gene. Per germline, CDR1 SGHTA and CDR2 FQGNSA. The CDR3 totals 11 residues. V lost 6 bases to trimming and J lost 5 bases, with 5 bases between them. CDR3 bases: TGTGCCAGCAGACTACACAATGAGCAGTTCTTC. Translation: CASRLHNEQFF. The whole variable domain, remainder taken from reference TRBV7-2 and TRBJ2-1, is GAGVSQSPSNKVTEKGKDVELRCDPISGHTALYWYRQSLGQGLEFLIYFQGNSAPDKSGLPSDRFSAERTGGSVSTLTIQRTQQEDSAVYLCASRLHNEQFFGPGTRLTVL.

The rearrangement uses TRBV2 and TRBJ2-3; 10 positions match TRBD2. The V and J ends lost 7 bases and 0 bases, in that order; junction bases with no gene match: 4. Germline V gene lookup returns CDR1 SNHLY and CDR2 FYNNEI. The CDR3 totals 15 residues. The CDR3 DNA reads as TGTGCCAGCACGGGACTAGCGTATAGCACAGATACGCAGTATTTT. Its protein product is CASTGLAYSTDTQYF.

The chain is built from TRBV4-1 and TRBJ2-1; perhaps TRBD1 as D (5 bases). Per germline, CDR1 MGHRA and CDR2 YSYEKL. With 0 bases removed from V and 12 bases from J, the gap between germline ends came to 24 bases. CDR3 size: 17 residues. CDR3 protein: CASSQDGPGRVWLVQFF. The DNA of the CDR3 is TGCGCCAGCAGCCAAGATGGGCCAGGGCGCGTTTGGTTGGTGCAGTTCTTC.

The rearrangement joins TRBV10-3 to TRBJ2-7; a possible D gene is TRBD2 (5 bases). The germline V gene encodes CDR1 ENHRY and CDR2 SYGVKD. This CDR3 contains 12 residues. V was cut by 10 bases and J by 2 bases, with 12 bases left in between. CDR3 DNA sequence: TGTGCCACCGCGACTAATACCTACGAGCAGTACTTC. Protein: CATATNTYEQYF.

This sequence joins TRBV15 and TRBJ2-7; a possible D gene is TRBD1 (5 bases). The CDR3 has 13 amino acids. V dropped 3 bases and J dropped 2 bases, with 8 bases sitting between them. Germline V gene sequence: CDR1 LNHNV, CDR2 YYDKDF (reference sequence). In nucleotides, the CDR3 is TGTGCCACCAGCAGGACAGTTACCTACGAGCAGTACTTC. Its protein product is CATSRTVTYEQYF.

The chain employs TRBV9 and TRBJ1-2; TRBD1 is a possible D gene (6 bases). The CDR3 covers 17 residues. V lost 4 bases and J lost 2, with 21 bases in between. Per the germline V gene, CDR1 is SGDLS and CDR2 is YYNGEE. The CDR3 coding sequence is TGTGCCAGCAGCCCACAGGGATACGAGAGAATCAACTATGGCTACACCTTC. This encodes CASSPQGYERINYGYTF.

This chain links TRBV21-1 with TRBJ1-4. TRBV21-1 is a documented pseudogene. The CDR3 runs 18 residues. CDR3 amino acids: CASSVCLAYKVHNEKLFF. The CDR3 bases are TGTGCCAGCAGTGTGTGTTTAGCTTACAAGGTGCATAATGAAAAACTGTTTTTT.

The chain carries TRBV5-1 and TRBJ2-7; 7 nucleotides line up with TRBD2. V shed 0 bases and J 2 bases; nucleotides not matched to a gene: 5. Looked up from germline, CDR1 is SGHRS and CDR2 is YFSETQ. The CDR3 totals 15 residues. The CDR3 DNA sequence: TGCGCCAGCAGCTTGGCGGGGACTACAACCTACGAGCAGTACTTC. Protein sequence: CASSLAGTTTYEQYF.

The gene calls are TRBV6-6 and TRBJ2-7, with a tentative D call TRBD1 (5 bases). The CDR3 length is 13 residues. Germline assignment: CDR1 MNHNY and CDR2 SVGAGI (reference sequence). V lost 3 bases to trimming and J lost 1 base, with 7 bases between them. Here the CDR3 DNA reads TGTGCCAGCAGTTATAGGGGTTCCTACGAGCAGTACTTC. This gives the protein CASSYRGSYEQYF.

The V gene is TRBV7-2, the J gene TRBJ2-5; the D is unclear. The CDR3 length is 14 residues. The germline V and J ends were trimmed by 0 bases and 0 bases, with 5 bases remaining between them. Germline V lookup: CDR1 SGHTA, CDR2 FQGNSA. The CDR3 DNA reads TGTGCCAGCAGCTTAGCGCCGGACCAAGAGACCCAGTACTTC. Translated, it gives CASSLAPDQETQYF.